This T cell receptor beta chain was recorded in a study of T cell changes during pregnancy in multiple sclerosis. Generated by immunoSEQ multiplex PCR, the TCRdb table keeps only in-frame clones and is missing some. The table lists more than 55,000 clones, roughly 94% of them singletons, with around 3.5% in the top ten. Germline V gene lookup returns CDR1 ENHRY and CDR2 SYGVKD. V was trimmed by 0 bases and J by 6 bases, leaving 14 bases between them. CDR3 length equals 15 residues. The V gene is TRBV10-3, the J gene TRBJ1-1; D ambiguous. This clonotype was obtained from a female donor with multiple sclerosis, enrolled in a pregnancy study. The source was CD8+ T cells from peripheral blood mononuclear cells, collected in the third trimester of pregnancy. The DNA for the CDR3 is TGTGCCATCAGTGAGTCCGAAACCTCGGGTCCTGAAGCTTTCTTT. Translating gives CAISESETSGPEAFF.